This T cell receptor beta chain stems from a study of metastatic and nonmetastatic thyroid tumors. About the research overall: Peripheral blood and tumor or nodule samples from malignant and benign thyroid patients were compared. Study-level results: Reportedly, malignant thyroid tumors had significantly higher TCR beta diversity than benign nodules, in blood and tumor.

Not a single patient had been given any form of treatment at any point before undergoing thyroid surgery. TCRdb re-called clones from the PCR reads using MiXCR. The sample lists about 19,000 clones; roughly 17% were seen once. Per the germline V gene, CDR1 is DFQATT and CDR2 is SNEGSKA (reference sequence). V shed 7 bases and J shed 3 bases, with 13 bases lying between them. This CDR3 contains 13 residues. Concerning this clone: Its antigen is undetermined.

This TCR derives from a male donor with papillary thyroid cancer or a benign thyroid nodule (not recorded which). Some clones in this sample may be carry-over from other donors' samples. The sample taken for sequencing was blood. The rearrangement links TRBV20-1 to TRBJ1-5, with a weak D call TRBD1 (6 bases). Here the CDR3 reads CSVTTGYNQPQHF. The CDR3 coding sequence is TGCAGTGTCACAACAGGGTACAATCAGCCCCAGCATTTT.